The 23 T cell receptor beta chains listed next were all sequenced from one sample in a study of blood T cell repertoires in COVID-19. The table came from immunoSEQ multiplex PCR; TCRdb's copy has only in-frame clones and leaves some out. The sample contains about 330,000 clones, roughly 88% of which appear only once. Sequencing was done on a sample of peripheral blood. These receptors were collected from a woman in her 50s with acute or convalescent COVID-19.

The CDR3 nucleotides are TGTGCCAGCAGTCTCTTAAGGGCGGGGCAGTACTTC. Amino acids: CASSLLRAGQYF. This rearrangement joins TRBV28 to TRBJ2-7; D is perhaps TRBD2 (5 bases). The CDR3 totals 12 residues. The germline CDR1 and CDR2 sequences are MDHEN and SYDVKM. The V and J ends lost 5 bases and 9 bases respectively, with 14 bases between them.

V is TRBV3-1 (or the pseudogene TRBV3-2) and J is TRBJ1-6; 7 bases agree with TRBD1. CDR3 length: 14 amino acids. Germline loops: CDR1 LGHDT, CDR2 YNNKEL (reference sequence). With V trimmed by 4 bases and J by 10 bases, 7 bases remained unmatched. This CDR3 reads CASSRQGVESPLHF. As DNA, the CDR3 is TGTGCCAGCAGCCGGCAGGGGGTAGAATCACCCCTCCACTTT.

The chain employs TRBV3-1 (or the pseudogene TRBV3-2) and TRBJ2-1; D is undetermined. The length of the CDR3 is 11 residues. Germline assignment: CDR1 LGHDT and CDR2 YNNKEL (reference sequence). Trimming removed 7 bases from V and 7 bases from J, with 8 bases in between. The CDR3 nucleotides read TGTGCCAGCACAACCGCGAATGAGCAGTTCTTC. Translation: CASTTANEQFF.

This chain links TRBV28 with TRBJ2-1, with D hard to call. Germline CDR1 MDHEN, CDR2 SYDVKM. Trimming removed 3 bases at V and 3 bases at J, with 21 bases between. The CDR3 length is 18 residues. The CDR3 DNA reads TGTGCCAGCAGTTTGGCCGGAGTCGGCGGCAAGATCTACAATGAGCAGTTCTTC. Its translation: CASSLAGVGGKIYNEQFF.

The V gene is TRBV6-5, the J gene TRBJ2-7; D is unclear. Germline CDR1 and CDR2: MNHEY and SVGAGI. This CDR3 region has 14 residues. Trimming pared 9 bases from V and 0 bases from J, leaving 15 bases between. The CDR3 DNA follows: TGTGCCAGTTCCCAGGCATCCACCTCCTACGAGCAGTACTTC. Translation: CASSQASTSYEQYF.

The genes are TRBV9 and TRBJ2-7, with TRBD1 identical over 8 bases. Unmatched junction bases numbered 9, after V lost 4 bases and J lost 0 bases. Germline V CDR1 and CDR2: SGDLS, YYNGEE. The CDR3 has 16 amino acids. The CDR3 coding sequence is TGTGCCAGCAGCAGAAACCAGGGGGCGAGCTCCTACGAGCAGTACTTC. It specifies CASSRNQGASSYEQYF.

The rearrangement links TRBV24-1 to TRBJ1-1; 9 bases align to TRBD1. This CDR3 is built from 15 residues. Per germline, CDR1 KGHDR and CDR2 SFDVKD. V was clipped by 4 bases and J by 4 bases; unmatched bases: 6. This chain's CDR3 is CATSDPGTGSTEAFF. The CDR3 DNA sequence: TGTGCCACCAGTGACCCTGGGACAGGGAGCACTGAAGCTTTCTTT.

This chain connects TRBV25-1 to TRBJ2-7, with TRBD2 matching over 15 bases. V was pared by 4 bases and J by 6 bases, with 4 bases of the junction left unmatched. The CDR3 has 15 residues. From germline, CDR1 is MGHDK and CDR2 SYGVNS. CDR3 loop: CASSGGLAGGAEQYF. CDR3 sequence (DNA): TGTGCCAGCAGTGGGGGACTAGCGGGAGGAGCCGAGCAGTACTTC.

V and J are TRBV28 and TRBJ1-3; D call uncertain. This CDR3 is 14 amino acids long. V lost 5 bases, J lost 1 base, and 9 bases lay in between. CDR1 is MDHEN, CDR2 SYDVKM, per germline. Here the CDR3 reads CASSVLASGNTIYF. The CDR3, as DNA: TGTGCCAGCAGTGTGTTGGCTTCTGGAAACACCATATATTTT.

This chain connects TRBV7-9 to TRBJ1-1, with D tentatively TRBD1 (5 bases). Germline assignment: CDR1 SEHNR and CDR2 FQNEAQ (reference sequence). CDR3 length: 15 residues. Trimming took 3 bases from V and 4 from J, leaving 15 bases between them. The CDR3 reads CASSLRQGGSTEAFF. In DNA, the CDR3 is TGTGCCAGCAGCTTGCGGCAGGGCGGGAGCACTGAAGCTTTCTTT.

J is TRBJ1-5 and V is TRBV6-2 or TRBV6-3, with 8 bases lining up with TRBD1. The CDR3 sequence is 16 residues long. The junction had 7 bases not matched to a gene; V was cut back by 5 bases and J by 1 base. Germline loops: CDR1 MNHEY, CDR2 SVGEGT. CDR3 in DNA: TGTGCCAGCAGTCACAGGGGACAGGCAAGCAATCAGCCCCAGCATTTT. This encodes CASSHRGQASNQPQHF.

The chain's CDR3 is CASSIGTGDGYTF. The DNA of the CDR3 is TGTGCCAGTAGTATCGGGACAGGAGATGGCTACACCTTC. This rearrangement joins TRBV19 to TRBJ1-2, with TRBD1 identical over 8 bases. The CDR3 has 13 amino acids. J lost 6 bases, V lost 3 bases, and 3 bases had no gene match. Germline V gene data show CDR1 as LNHDA and CDR2 as SQIVND (reference sequence).

CDR3 DNA sequence: TGTGCCAGCAGGGGGGACAGCAATAATTCACCCCTCCACTTT. Protein product: CASRGDSNNSPLHF. The chain has TRBV7-8 and TRBJ1-6, with 7 bases fitting TRBD1. Trimming removed 6 bases from V and 5 bases from J; junction bases left unmatched: 4. The CDR3 has 14 amino acids. CDR1 SGHVS and CDR2 FQNEAQ come from the germline V gene.

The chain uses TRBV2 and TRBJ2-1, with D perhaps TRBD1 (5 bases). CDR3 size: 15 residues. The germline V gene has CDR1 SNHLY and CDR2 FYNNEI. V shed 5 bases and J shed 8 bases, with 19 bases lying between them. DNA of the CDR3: TGTGCCAGCAGTTTTACCGACGGGTTGGGGCATGAGCAGTTCTTC. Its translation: CASSFTDGLGHEQFF. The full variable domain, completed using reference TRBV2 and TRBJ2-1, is EPEVTQTPSHQVTQMGQEVILRCVPISNHLYFYWYRQILGQKVEFLVSFYNNEISEKSEIFDDQFSVERPDGSNFTLKIRSTKLEDSAMYFCASSFTDGLGHEQFFGPGTRLTVL.

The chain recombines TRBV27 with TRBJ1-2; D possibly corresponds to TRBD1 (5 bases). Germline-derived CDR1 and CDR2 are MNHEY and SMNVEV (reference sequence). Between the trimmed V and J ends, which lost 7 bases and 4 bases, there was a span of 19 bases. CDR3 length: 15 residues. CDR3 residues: CASTWGPGYGYGYTF. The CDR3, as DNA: TGTGCCAGCACCTGGGGCCCAGGGTACGGCTATGGCTACACCTTC.

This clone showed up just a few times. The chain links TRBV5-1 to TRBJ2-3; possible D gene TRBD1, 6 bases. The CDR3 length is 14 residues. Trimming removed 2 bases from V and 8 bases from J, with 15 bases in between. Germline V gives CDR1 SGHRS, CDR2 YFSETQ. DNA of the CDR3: TGCGCCAGCAGCTTCACCCAGGGGAGTTCTACGCAGTATTTT. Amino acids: CASSFTQGSSTQYF.

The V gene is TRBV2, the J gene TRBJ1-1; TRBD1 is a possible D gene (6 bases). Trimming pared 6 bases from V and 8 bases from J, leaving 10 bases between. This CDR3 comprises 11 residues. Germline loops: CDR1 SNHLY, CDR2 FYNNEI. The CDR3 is CASSLGTEAFF. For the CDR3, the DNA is TGTGCCAGCAGCCTTGGGACAGAAGCTTTCTTT. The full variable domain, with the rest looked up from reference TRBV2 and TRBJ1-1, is EPEVTQTPSHQVTQMGQEVILRCVPISNHLYFYWYRQILGQKVEFLVSFYNNEISEKSEIFDDQFSVERPDGSNFTLKIRSTKLEDSAMYFCASSLGTEAFFGQGTRLTVV.

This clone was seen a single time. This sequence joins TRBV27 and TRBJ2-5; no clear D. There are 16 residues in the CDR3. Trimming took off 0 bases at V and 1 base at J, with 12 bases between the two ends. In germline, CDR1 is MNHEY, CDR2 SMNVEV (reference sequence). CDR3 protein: CASSLSARHFQETQYF. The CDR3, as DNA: TGTGCCAGCAGTTTATCAGCCCGACACTTCCAAGAGACCCAGTACTTC.

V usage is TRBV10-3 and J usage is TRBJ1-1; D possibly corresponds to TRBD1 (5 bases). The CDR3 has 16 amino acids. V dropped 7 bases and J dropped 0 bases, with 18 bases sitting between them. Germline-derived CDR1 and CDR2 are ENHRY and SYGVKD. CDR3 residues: CAITSIGGRLNTEAFF. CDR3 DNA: TGTGCCATCACCTCAATCGGGGGACGGTTGAACACTGAAGCTTTCTTT.

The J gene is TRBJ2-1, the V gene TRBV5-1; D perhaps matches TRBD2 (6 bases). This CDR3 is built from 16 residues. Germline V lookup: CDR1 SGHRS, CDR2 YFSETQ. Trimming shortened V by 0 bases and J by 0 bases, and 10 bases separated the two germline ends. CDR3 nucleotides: TGCGCCAGCAGCTTGGGTGGCGGGGACTCCTACAATGAGCAGTTCTTC. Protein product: CASSLGGGDSYNEQFF.

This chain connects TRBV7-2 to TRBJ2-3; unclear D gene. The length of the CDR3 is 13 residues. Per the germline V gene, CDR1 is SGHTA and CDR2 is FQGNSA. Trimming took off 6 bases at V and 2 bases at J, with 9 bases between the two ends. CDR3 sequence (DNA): TGTGCCAGCAGGTCCGTCTCCACAGATACGCAGTATTTT. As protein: CASRSVSTDTQYF.

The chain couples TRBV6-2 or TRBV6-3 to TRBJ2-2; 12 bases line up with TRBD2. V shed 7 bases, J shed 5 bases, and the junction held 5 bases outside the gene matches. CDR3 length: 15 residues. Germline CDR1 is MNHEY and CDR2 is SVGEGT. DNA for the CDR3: TGTGCCAGCACCCCTAGCGGGAGGGCTACCGGGGAGCTGTTTTTT. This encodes CASTPSGRATGELFF.

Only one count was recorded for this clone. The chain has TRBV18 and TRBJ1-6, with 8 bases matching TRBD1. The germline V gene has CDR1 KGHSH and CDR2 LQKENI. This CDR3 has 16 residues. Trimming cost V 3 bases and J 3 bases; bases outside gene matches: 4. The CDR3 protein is CASSPQTGGYNSPLHF. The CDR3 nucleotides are TGTGCCAGCTCACCGCAAACAGGGGGCTATAATTCACCCCTCCACTTT.